These T cell receptor beta chains were read from a single sample in a study of T cell repertoires in cytomegalovirus infection. TCRdb ran MiXCR on the reads and lists one entry per CDR3 protein. The sample records 570,000 or so distinct CDR3 sequences, approximately 40% being singletons. The antigens for these receptors are not known. Sample: cultured PBMCs, taken from culture after CMV antigen stimulation. All receptors come from a human donor in good health (CMV status not recorded). Some clones in this sample may be carry-over from other donors' samples. Each CDR3 is given with its conserved first and last residue.

j_call | v_call | cdr3_aa
TRBJ2-1 | TRBV27 | CASSPRLAGDNEQSF
TRBJ2-5 | TRBV11-2 | CASSPTSLYGGTQYF
TRBJ1-1 | TRBV4-1 | CASSQEFRLGTEAFF
TRBJ1-2 | TRBV7-6 | CASSEGTGQGYTF
TRBJ2-2 | TRBV28 | CASSSTFGALNTGELFF
TRBJ2-3 | TRBV29-1 | CSEGGSTDTQYF
TRBJ2-3 | TRBV7-2 | CASSFTESTDTQYF
TRBJ1-3 | TRBV7-2 | CASSFFQEGNTIYF
TRBJ1-2 | TRBV20-1 | CSARDLGRVYGYTF
TRBJ2-3 | TRBV12-3/TRBV12-4 | CASSLPTGPTDTQYF
TRBJ2-1 | TRBV7-2 | CASSLDFAGGNNEQFF
TRBJ2-7 | TRBV20-1 | CSAGDRGEQYF
TRBJ1-2 | TRBV27 | CASSDGQGYYGYTF
TRBJ1-4 | TRBV7-2 | CASSNRDRGEKLFF
TRBJ2-2 | TRBV7-2 | CASSFTGTNTGELFF
TRBJ2-3 | TRBV7-6 | CASSLARLADTQYF
TRBJ2-7 | TRBV6-1 | CASSEPGTGLYEQYF
TRBJ1-4 | TRBV7-6 | CASSLGPGQSATNEKLFF